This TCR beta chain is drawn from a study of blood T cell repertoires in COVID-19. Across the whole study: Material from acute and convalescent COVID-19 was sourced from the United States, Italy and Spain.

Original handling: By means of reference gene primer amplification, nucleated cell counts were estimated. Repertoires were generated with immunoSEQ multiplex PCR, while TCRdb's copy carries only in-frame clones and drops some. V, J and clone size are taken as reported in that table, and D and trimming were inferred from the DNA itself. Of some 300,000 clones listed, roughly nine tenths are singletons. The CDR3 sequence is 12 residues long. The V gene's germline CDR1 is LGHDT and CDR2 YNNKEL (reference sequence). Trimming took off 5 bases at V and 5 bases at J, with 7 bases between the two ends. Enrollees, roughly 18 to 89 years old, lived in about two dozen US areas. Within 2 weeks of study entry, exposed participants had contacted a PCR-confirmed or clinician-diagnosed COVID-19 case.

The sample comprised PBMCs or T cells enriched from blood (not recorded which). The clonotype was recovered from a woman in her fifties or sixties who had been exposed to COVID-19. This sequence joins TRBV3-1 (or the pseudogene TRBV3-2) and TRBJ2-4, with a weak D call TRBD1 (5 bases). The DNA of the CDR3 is TGTGCCAGCAGCGTGACAGAAAACATTCAGTACTTC. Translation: CASSVTENIQYF.